This T cell receptor (beta chain) was captured by sequencing in a study of beta chain features in type 1 diabetes. Study-wide points: The naive, central memory and Treg TCRB repertoires looked more alike in patients than they did in healthy donors. Type 1 diabetes patients showed a moderate but significant shortening of TCRB CDR3s in all four CD4+ subsets.

A heparinised blood draw that averaged about 110 mL was obtained once from each donor. This clone was detected only once. Its antigen is not identified. The whole isolated RNA underwent reverse transcription, so sequencing captured expressed TCRB transcripts. Clones were read by immunoSEQ multiplex PCR, and TCRdb kept only the in-frame ones, dropping some. Of about 160,000 clones detected, 7.5% to 8.5% appear once; the ten largest clones hold 0.5%. The CDR3 consists of 14 residues. CDR1 and CDR2 (germline): SGHAT, FQNNGV. V was pared by 3 bases and J by 7 bases, with 7 bases of the junction left unmatched.

Sequencing was carried out using central memory CD4+ T cells from blood. V gene TRBV11-2 combines with J gene TRBJ1-2; the match to TRBD1 covers 8 bases. This receptor was obtained from a young man with type 1 diabetes. The CDR3 sequence is CASSFPGGGGGYTF. The CDR3 nucleotides read TGTGCCAGCAGCTTCCCAGGGGGCGGGGGTGGCTACACCTTC. Together with reference TRBV11-2 and TRBJ1-2, the CDR3 gives the full variable domain: EAGVAQSPRYKIIEKRQSVAFWCNPISGHATLYWYQQILGQGPKLLIQFQNNGVVDDSQLPKDRFSAERLKGVDSTLKIQPAKLEDSAVYLCASSFPGGGGGYTFGSGTRLTVV.